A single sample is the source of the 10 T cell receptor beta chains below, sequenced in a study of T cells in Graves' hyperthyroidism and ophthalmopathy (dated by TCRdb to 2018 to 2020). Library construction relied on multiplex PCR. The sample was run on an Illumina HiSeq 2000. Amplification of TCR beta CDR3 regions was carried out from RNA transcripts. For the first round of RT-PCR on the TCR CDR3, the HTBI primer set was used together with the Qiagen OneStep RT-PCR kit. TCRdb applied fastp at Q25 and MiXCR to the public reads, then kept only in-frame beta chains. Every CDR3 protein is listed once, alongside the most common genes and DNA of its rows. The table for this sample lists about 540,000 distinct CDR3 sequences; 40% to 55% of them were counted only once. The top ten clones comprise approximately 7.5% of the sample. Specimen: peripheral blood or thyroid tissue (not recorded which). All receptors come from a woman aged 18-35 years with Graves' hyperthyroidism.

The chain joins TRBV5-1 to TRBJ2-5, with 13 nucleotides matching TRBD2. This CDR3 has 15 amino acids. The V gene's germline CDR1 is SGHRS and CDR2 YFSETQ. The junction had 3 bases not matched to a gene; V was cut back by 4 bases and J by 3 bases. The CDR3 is CASSIGTSGEETQYF. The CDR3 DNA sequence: TGCGCCAGCAGCATCGGGACTAGCGGGGAAGAGACCCAGTACTTC.

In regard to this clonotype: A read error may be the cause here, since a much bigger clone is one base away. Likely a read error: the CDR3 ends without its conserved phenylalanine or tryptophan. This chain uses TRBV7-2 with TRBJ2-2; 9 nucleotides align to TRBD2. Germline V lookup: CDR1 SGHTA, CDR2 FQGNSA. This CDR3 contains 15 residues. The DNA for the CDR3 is TGTGCCAGCAGTTTAGCGGGAGTACAAGTCGGGGAGCTGTTTTCT. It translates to CASSLAGVQVGELFS.

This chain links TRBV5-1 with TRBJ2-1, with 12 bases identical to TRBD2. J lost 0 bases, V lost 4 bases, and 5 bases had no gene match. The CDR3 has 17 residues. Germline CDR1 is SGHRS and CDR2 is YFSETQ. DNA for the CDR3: TGCGCCAGCAGCCCGGGACTAGCGGGCCCCTCCTACAATGAGCAGTTCTTC. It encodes CASSPGLAGPSYNEQFF.

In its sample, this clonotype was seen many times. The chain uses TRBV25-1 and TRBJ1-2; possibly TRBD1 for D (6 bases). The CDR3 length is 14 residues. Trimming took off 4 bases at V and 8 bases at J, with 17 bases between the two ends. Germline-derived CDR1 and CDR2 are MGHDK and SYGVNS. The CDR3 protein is CASSAPGHQGGYTF. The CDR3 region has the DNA TGTGCCAGCAGTGCCCCGGGACACCAGGGGGGCTACACCTTC.

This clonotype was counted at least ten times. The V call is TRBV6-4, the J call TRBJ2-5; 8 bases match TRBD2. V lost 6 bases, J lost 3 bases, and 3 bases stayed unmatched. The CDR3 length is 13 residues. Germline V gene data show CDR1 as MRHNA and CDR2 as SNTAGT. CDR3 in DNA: TGTGCCAGCAGCCCGACTAGCGAAGAGACCCAGTACTTC. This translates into CASSPTSEETQYF.

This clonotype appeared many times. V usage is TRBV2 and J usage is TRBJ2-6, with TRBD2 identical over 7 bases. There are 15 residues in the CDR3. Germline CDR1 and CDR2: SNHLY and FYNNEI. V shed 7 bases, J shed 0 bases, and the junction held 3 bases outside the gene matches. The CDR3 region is CASTSGNSGANVLTF. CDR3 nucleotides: TGTGCCAGCACGAGCGGGAACTCTGGGGCCAACGTCCTGACTTTC.

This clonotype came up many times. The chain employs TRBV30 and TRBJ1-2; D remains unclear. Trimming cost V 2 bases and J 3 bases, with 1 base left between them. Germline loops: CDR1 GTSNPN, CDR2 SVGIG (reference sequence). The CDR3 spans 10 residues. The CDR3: CAWSHYGYTF. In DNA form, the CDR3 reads TGTGCCTGGAGTCACTATGGCTACACCTTC.

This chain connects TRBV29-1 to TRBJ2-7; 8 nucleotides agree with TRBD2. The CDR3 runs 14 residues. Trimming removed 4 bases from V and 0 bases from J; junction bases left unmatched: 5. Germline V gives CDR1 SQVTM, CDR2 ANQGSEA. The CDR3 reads CSVVGSGTSYEQYF. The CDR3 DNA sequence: TGCAGCGTTGTTGGTAGCGGGACCTCCTACGAGCAGTACTTC.

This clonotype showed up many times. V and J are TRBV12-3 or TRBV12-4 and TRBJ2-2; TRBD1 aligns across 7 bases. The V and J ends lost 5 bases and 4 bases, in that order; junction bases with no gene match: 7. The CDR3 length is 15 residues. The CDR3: CASSTGQSSTGELFF. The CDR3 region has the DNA TGTGCCAGCAGTACGGGACAGTCAAGCACCGGGGAGCTGTTTTTT.

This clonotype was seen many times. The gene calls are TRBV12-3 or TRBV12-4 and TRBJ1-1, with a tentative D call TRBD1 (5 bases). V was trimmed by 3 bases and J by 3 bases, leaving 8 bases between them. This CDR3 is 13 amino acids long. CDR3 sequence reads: CASSLAGDTEAFF. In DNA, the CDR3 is TGTGCCAGCAGTTTGGCGGGGGACACTGAAGCTTTCTTT.